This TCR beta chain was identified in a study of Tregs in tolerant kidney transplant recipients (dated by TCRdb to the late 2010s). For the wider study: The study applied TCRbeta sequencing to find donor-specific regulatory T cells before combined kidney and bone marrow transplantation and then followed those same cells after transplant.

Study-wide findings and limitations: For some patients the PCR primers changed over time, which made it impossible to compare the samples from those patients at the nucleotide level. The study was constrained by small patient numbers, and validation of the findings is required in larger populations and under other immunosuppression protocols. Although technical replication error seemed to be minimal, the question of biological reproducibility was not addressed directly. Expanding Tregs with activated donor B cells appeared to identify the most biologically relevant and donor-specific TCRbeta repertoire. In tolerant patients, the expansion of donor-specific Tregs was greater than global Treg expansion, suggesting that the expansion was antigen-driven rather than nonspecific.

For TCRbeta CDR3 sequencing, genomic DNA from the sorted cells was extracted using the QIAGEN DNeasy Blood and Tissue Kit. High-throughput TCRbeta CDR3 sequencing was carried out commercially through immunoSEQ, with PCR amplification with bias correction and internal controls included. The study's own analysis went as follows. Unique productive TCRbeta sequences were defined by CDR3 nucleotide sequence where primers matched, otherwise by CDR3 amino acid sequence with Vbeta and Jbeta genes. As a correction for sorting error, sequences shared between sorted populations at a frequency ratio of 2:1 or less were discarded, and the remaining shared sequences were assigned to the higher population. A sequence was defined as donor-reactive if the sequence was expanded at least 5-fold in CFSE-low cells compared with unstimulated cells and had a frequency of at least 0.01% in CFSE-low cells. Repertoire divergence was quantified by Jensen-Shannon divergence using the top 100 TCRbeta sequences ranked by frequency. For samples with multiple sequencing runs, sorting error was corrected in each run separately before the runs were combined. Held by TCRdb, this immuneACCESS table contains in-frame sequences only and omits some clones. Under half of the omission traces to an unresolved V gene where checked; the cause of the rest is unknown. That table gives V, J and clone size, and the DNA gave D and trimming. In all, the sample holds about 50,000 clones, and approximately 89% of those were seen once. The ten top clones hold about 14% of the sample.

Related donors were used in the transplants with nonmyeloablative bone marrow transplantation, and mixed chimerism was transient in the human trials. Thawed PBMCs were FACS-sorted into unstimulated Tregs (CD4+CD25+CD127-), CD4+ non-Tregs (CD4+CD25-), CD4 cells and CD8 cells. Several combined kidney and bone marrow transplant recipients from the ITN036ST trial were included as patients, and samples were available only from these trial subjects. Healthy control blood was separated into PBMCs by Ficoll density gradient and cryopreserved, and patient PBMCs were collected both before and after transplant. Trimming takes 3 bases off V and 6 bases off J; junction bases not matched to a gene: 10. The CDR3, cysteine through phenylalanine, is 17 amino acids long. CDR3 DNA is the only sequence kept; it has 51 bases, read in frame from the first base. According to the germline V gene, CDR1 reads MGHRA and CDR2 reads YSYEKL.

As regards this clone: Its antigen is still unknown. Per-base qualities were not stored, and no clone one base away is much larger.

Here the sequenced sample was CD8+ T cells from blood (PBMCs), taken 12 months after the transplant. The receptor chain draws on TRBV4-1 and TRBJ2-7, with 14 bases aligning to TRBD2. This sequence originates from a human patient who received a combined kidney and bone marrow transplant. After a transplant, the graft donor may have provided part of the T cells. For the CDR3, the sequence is CASSQGTSGRFGLEQYF. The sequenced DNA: TGCGCCAGCAGCCAGGGGACTAGCGGGAGATTCGGGCTCGAGCAGTACTTC.